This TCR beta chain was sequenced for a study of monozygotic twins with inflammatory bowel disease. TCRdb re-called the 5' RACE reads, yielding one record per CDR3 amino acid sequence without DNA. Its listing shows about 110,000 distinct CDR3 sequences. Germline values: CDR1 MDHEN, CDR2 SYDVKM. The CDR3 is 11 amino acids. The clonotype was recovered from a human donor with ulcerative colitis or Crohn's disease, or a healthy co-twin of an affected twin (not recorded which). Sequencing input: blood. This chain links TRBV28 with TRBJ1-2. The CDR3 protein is CASSPNYGYTF.